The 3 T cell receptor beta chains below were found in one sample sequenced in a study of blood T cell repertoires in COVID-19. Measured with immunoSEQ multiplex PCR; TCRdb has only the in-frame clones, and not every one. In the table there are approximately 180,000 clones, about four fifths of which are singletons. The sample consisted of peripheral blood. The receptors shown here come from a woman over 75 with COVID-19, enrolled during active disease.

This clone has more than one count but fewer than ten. The CDR3 DNA follows: TGTGCCAGCAGTGAAGCCCCACTCGGAGGGGGCGGTCAGCCCCAGCATTTT. Amino acid sequence: CASSEAPLGGGGQPQHF. The gene calls are TRBV6-1 and TRBJ1-5, with 7 bases aligning to TRBD1. Germline V gene data show CDR1 as MNHNS and CDR2 as SASEGT. Trimming took 0 bases from V and 6 from J; bases not matched to a gene: 11. The CDR3 sequence is 17 residues long.

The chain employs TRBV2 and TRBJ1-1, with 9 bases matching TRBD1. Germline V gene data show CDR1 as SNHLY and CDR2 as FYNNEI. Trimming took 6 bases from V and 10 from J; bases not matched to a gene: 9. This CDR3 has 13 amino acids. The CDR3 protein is CASSRQGEVVAFF. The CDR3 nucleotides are TGTGCCAGCAGCCGACAGGGGGAGGTCGTAGCTTTCTTT.

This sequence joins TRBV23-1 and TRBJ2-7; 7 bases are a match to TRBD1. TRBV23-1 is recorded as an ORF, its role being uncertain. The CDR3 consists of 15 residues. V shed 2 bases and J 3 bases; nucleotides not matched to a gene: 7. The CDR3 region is CASSQNFTGVYEQYF. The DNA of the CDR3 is TGCGCCAGCAGTCAAAACTTCACAGGGGTCTACGAGCAGTACTTC.